Below, one T cell receptor (beta chain) is given with its context. The sample originates from a study of blood T cell repertoires in COVID-19. The protocol was immunoSEQ multiplex PCR, while the TCRdb copy is restricted to in-frame clones and leaves out a portion. The sample records 170,000 or so clones, 85% to 95% being singletons. Sequences were obtained from peripheral blood. The TCR comes from a man between 50 and 59 years old with acute or convalescent COVID-19.

CDR3 protein: CASSQPIGGAGNEQFF. CDR3 DNA: TGTGCCAGCAGCCAACCAATCGGGGGGGCGGGGAATGAGCAGTTCTTC. V gene TRBV3-1 (or the pseudogene TRBV3-2) combines with J gene TRBJ2-1, with TRBD2 matching 8 bases. There are 16 residues in the CDR3. Germline loops: CDR1 LGHDT, CDR2 YNNKEL (reference sequence). J gave up 7 bases and V 2 bases, and 10 bases lay outside the gene matches.